The subject of this entry is one T cell receptor beta chain. Its antigen is currently unknown. No conserved phenylalanine or tryptophan is present at the end of the CDR3, so a read error is the likely explanation. This sample was taken from a study of blood T cells in healthy people across ages. Study-wide context: When template switching was applied, about one barcoded beta molecule was captured per two T cells. Broader study findings: Per million T cells, TCR beta diversity dropped about linearly as age rose.

At least 5.5 micrograms of total RNA were extracted per sample. Then a second PCR, running about 7 to 11 cycles, was carried out with a sample-barcoded 5' primer and a J-beta primer mix. Every cDNA was tagged by a template-switch adaptor with 12 random nucleotides. TCRdb ran MiXCR on the 5' RACE reads and lists one entry per CDR3 protein. In the table there are under 850,000 distinct CDR3 sequences, roughly 40% of which are singletons. The sample consisted of blood. This TCR was recovered from a man aged 18 to 35 in good health.

This CDR3 reads CASSPYTS. DNA for the CDR3: TGTGCCAGCAGCCCCTACACCTCC. V usage is TRBV12-3 or TRBV12-4 and J usage is TRBJ1-2, with D unclear. The CDR3 sequence is 8 residues long. Trimming removed 6 bases at V and 10 bases at J, with 3 bases between.